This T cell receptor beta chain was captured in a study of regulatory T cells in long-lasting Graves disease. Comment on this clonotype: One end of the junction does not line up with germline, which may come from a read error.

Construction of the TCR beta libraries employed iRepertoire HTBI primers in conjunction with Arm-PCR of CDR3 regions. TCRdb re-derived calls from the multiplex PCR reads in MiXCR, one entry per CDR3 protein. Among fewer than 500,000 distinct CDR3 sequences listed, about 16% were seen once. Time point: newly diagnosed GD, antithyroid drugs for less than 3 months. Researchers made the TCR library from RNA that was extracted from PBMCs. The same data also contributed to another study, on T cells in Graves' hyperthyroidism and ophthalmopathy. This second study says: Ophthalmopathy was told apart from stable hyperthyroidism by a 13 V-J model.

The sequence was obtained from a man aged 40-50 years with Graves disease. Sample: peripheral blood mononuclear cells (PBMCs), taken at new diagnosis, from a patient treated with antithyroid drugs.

DNA for the CDR3: TGTGCCACCAGTGTACAGGAGGGATACACTGAAGCTTTCTTT. Translating it yields CATSVQEGYTEAFF. V gene TRBV28 combines with J gene TRBJ1-1, with D perhaps TRBD1 (5 bases). Germline V lookup: CDR1 MDHEN, CDR2 SYDVKM. The CDR3 runs 14 residues.